The 13 T cell receptor beta chains below were found in one sample sequenced in a study of blood T cells in healthy people across ages. Next came a second PCR, run for roughly 6 to 11 cycles, which used a sample-barcoded 5' primer along with a J-beta primer mix. TCRdb reprocessed the 5' RACE reads via MiXCR and lists one record per CDR3 protein. Of fewer than 2 million distinct CDR3 sequences in the sample, 39% are singletons; the top ten hold under 30%. The specimen was blood. The receptors come from a human donor in good health.

There are a few counts of this clonotype. The gene calls are TRBV2 and TRBJ2-4, with D possibly being TRBD1 (5 bases). The J call may be incorrect, as the DNA end agrees better with TRBJ2-7. Germline V gives CDR1 SNHLY, CDR2 FYNNEI. This CDR3 has 13 residues. The CDR3 region is CASSEAGVDEQYF. Here the CDR3 DNA reads TGTGCCAGCAGTGAAGCAGGGGTCGACGAGCAGTACTTC.

This clonotype came up once. The rearrangement uses TRBV3-1 and TRBJ2-7; 16 nucleotides agree with TRBD2. Losses at the gene ends were 1 base for V and 3 bases for J; bases not matched to a gene: 3. Germline loops: CDR1 LGHDT, CDR2 YNNKEL (reference sequence). The length of the CDR3 is 17 residues. The CDR3 DNA reads TGTGCCAGCAGCCAAGTGGGGACTAGCGGGGGGGTCTACGAGCAGTACTTC. Protein: CASSQVGTSGGVYEQYF.

This clonotype was picked up a small number of times. The chain has TRBV28 and TRBJ2-5; TRBD2 agrees at 15 bases. Trimming at V came to 7 bases and at J to 1 base, leaving 10 bases not matched to a gene. Germline values: CDR1 MDHEN, CDR2 SYDVKM. The CDR3 extends over 18 amino acids. CDR3 DNA: TGTGCCAGCACCTCGGGACTAGCGGGGGGAAAGGCCCAAGAGACCCAGTACTTC. It encodes CASTSGLAGGKAQETQYF. Combining the CDR3 with reference TRBV28 and TRBJ2-5 gives the whole variable domain DVKVTQSSRYLVKRTGEKVFLECVQDMDHENMFWYRQDPGLGLRLIYFSYDVKMKEKGDIPEGYSVSREKKERFSLILESASTNQTSMYLCASTSGLAGGKAQETQYFGPGTRLLVL.

V gene TRBV4-3 combines with J gene TRBJ2-7, with D possibly matching TRBD2 (5 bases). The CDR3 is made up of 14 amino acids. The V and J ends lost 2 bases and 3 bases respectively, with 11 bases between them. Germline loops: CDR1 LGHNA, CDR2 YSLEER. CDR3 sequence reads: CASSQWTGYYEQYF. CDR3 nucleotides: TGCGCCAGCAGCCAATGGACTGGCTACTACGAGCAGTACTTC.

CDR3 protein: CSADTSNTEAFF. The CDR3 DNA follows: TGCAGTGCAGACACGTCAAACACTGAAGCTTTCTTT. The V and J genes are TRBV20-1 and TRBJ1-1, with no clear D. CDR1 is DFQATT and CDR2 is SNEGSKA in the germline V gene (reference sequence). The V and J ends lost 6 bases and 2 bases respectively, with 10 bases between them. The CDR3 is 12 amino acids.

The chain has TRBV6-5 and TRBJ2-7, with 8 bases matching TRBD1. Germline CDR1 is MNHEY and CDR2 is SVGAGI. Trimming at V came to 6 bases and at J to 5 bases, leaving 6 bases not matched to a gene. This CDR3 has 13 residues. CDR3 sequence reads: CASRTDRDDEQYF. The CDR3, as DNA: TGTGCCAGCAGGACGGACAGGGATGACGAGCAGTACTTC.

The genes are TRBV11-1 and TRBJ1-1, with 7 bases fitting TRBD1. The CDR3 is made up of 13 amino acids. Trimming removed 4 bases from V and 7 bases from J; junction bases left unmatched: 6. In germline, CDR1 is SGHAT, CDR2 FQDESV (reference sequence). The CDR3 reads CASSWEGAYEAFF. CDR3 DNA: TGTGCCAGCAGCTGGGAGGGGGCATATGAAGCTTTCTTT.

This clonotype was seen ten or more times. The chain uses TRBV29-1 and TRBJ2-4; TRBD2 is a possible D gene (6 bases). The germline gives CDR1 SQVTM, CDR2 ANQGSEA. The CDR3 runs 11 residues. Trimming removed 3 bases from V and 7 bases from J, with 7 bases in between. This chain's CDR3 is CSVDGTNIQYF. In nucleotides, the CDR3 is TGCAGCGTTGATGGGACTAACATTCAGTACTTC.

This clonotype showed up just a few times. V and J are TRBV27 and TRBJ2-1, with 9 bases identical to TRBD1. The CDR3 length is 14 residues. CDR1 and CDR2 from the germline V gene are MNHEY and SMNVEV (reference sequence). The V gene end was trimmed by 5 bases and the J gene end by 6 bases; junction bases not matched to a gene: 5. As DNA, the CDR3 is TGTGCCAGCAGTGCACAGGGGGCCGTCAATGAGCAGTTCTTC. Translating gives CASSAQGAVNEQFF.

The chain links TRBV28 to TRBJ1-2, with D perhaps TRBD1 (5 bases). The CDR3 totals 13 residues. Germline CDR1 reads MDHEN; CDR2 reads SYDVKM. V was trimmed by 6 bases and J by 3 bases, leaving 11 bases between them. The CDR3 DNA follows: TGTGCCAGCAGGCTGACAGATTACTATGGCTACACCTTC. It codes for CASRLTDYYGYTF.

The chain recombines TRBV20-1 with TRBJ2-1; TRBD1 or TRBD2 may be the D gene (6 bases each). This CDR3 is 14 amino acids long. V was trimmed by 6 bases and J by 3 bases, leaving 15 bases between them. Germline lookup yields CDR1 DFQATT and CDR2 SNEGSKA (reference sequence). The chain's CDR3 is CSASGGQGYNEQFF. The CDR3, as DNA: TGCAGTGCGTCCGGGGGCCAAGGCTACAATGAGCAGTTCTTC.

A word on this clonotype: It may be a read error: a sequence one base away is much more abundant. This sequence joins TRBV11-1 and TRBJ2-4; TRBD2 is a possible D gene (6 bases). From germline, CDR1 is SGHAT and CDR2 FQDESV (reference sequence). The CDR3 contains 13 residues. Trimming shortened V by 5 bases and J by 13 bases, and 18 bases separated the two germline ends. Here the CDR3 DNA reads TGTGCCAGCAGCGGGGGGATCGACAATGAGCAGTACTTC. Translating gives CASSGGIDNEQYF.

The chain carries TRBV7-2 and TRBJ1-1; D remains unclear. Germline assignment: CDR1 SGHTA and CDR2 FQGNSA. The CDR3 runs 11 residues. The ends were cut back, 3 bases at V and 7 bases at J, with 6 bases in the middle. CDR3 amino acids: CASSFVSEAFF. CDR3 in DNA: TGTGCCAGCAGCTTTGTCAGTGAAGCTTTCTTT.